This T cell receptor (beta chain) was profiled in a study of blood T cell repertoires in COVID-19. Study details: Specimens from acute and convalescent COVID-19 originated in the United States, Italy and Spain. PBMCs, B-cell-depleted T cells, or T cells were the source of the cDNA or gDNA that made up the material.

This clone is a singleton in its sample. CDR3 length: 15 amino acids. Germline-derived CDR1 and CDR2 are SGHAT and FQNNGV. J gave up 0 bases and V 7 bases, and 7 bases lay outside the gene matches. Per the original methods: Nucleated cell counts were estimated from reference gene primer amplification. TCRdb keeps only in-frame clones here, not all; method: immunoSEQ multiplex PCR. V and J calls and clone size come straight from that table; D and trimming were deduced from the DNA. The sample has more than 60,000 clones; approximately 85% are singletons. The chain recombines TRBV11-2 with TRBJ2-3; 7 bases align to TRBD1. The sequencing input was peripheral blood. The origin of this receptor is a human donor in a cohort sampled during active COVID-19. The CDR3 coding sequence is TGTGCCAGCACCCTGACAGGGTTTAGCACAGATACGCAGTATTTT. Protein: CASTLTGFSTDTQYF.